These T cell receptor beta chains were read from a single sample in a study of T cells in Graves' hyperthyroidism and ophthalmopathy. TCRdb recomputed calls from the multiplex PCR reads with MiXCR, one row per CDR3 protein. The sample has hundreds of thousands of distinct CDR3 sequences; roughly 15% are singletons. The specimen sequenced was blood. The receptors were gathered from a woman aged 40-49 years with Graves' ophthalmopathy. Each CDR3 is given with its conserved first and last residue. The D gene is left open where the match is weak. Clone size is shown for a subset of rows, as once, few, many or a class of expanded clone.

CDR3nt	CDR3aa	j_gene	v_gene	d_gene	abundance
TGCGCCAGCAGCCAAGGGACAGGGAATAGCAATCAGCCCCAGCATTTT	CASSQGTGNSNQPQHF	TRBJ1-5	TRBV4-1	TRBD1	-
TGCAGCGTTGAAAGGGGAATTACTGAAGCTTTCTTT	CSVERGITEAFF	TRBJ1-1	TRBV29-1	-	-
TGTGCCAGCAGTCCGAGCTTGGACACCTACGAGCAGTACTTC	CASSPSLDTYEQYF	TRBJ2-7	TRBV27	-	-
TGTGCCAGTAGTACGTCTGGGACTAGCGGGGTCTACGAGCAGTACTTC	CASSTSGTSGVYEQYF	TRBJ2-7	TRBV19	TRBD2	many
TGTGCCAGCAGTAAATGGACAGGGGGCAATCAGCCCCAGCATTTT	CASSKWTGGNQPQHF	TRBJ1-5	TRBV12-3/TRBV12-4	TRBD1	-
TGCAGCGTTGAAGATCTTGTAGGTATTAGCGACACAGATACGCAGTATTTT	CSVEDLVGISDTDTQYF	TRBJ2-3	TRBV29-1	-	-
TGTGCCGGATCAAATGGGGGTGAAAAACTGTTTTTT	CAGSNGGEKLFF	TRBJ1-4	TRBV6-1	-	many
TGTGCCATCAGTGAGGCAATGAACACTGAAGCTTTCTTT	CAISEAMNTEAFF	TRBJ1-1	TRBV10-3	-	-
TGTGCCAGCAGTTTTCGAAGGGGGCACACTGAAGCTTTCTTT	CASSFRRGHTEAFF	TRBJ1-1	TRBV12-3/TRBV12-4	TRBD1	many
TGTGCCAGCAGCGTAGCTGCAGGGCCCGGGGAGCTGTTTTTT	CASSVAAGPGELFF	TRBJ2-2	TRBV9	-	few
TGCAGTGCTAGGCAGGAAGGCAGAACCTACGAGCAGTACTTC	CSARQEGRTYEQYF	TRBJ2-7	TRBV20-1	-	many
TGTGCCAGCAGTGAAGAGATGCGGGGGCCAAAAAACATTCAGTACTTC	CASSEEMRGPKNIQYF	TRBJ2-4	TRBV2	-	many
TGTGCCAGCAGTTTCTGGGGGTTGAGGTCCGGGGAGCTGTTTTTT	CASSFWGLRSGELFF	TRBJ2-2	TRBV27	-	many
TGTGCCAGCAGTACACAGGGTATCAATGAGCAGTTCTTC	CASSTQGINEQFF	TRBJ2-1	TRBV2	-	many
TGTGCCAGCAGCTTATTACAGGTGGCCGGGGAGCTGTTTTTT	CASSLLQVAGELFF	TRBJ2-2	TRBV5-6	-	-
TGTGCCAGCCGCGAGCGGGGTCGAACGTACGAGCAGTACTTC	CASRERGRTYEQYF	TRBJ2-7	TRBV5-5	TRBD2	many
TGCAGCGTTGAAGGGGGACTAGCGGGAGCCGCCTACGAGCAGTACTTC	CSVEGGLAGAAYEQYF	TRBJ2-7	TRBV29-1	TRBD2	many
TGTGCCAGCAGCTTTGGGGTTAGGTACGAAGCTTTCTTT	CASSFGVRYEAFF	TRBJ1-1	TRBV5-4	-	few
TGTGCCAGCAGTCAACTAGCGGGAGAAGTCAATGAGCAGTTCTTC	CASSQLAGEVNEQFF	TRBJ2-1	TRBV6-1	TRBD2	many
TGCGCCAGCAGCTGGGGATTGGTCGCAGGGCGCCGGACTGAAGCTTTCTTT	CASSWGLVAGRRTEAFF	TRBJ1-1	TRBV5-1	-	few
TGTGCCAGCTCACCAAGGGACAGATACTATGGCTACACCTTC	CASSPRDRYYGYTF	TRBJ1-2	TRBV18	TRBD1	many
TGTGCCAGCAGCCCCAGCCGGGGGGGCCCCGGGGAGCTGTTTTTT	CASSPSRGGPGELFF	TRBJ2-2	TRBV7-6	TRBD2	few
TGTGCCAGCAGCCGAATGCAGGGAAACACCATATATTTT	CASSRMQGNTIYF	TRBJ1-3	TRBV3-1	-	-
TGTGCCAGCAGTGGCCAATCCCACGGGAGGACACAAGAGACCCAGTACTTC	CASSGQSHGRTQETQYF	TRBJ2-5	TRBV25-1	TRBD2	-
TGTGCCAGCAGTACGGGACGGGGAAAACTGTTTTTT	CASSTGRGKLFF	TRBJ1-4	TRBV12-3/TRBV12-4	-	-
TGTGCCATCAGTGAGCCGGACAACTCTGGAAACACCATATATTTT	CAISEPDNSGNTIYF	TRBJ1-3	TRBV10-3	-	many
TGTGCCAGCAGCTCTCTCATATGGGGGGGTTTTTTGGCGGATTCCTACAATGAGCAGTTCTTC	CASSSLIWGGFLADSYNEQFF	TRBJ2-1	TRBV7-8	TRBD2	-
TGTGCCAGCAGCTCAACTTGGACAGGGGGCACTGAAGCTTTCTTT	CASSSTWTGGTEAFF	TRBJ1-1	TRBV11-2	TRBD1	many
TGTGCCAGCAGCTTCGGCGGGAGGGGCGCAACAGATACGCAGTATTTT	CASSFGGRGATDTQYF	TRBJ2-3	TRBV7-2	TRBD2	-
TGTGCCACCAGCAAAAGGACAGGGAGCGGTGAGCAGTTCTTC	CATSKRTGSGEQFF	TRBJ2-1	TRBV15	TRBD1	many
TGCGCCAGCAGCCAGCGGACTTTAACACCCACCTACGAGCAGTACTTC	CASSQRTLTPTYEQYF	TRBJ2-7	TRBV25-1	-	-
TGTGCCACCAGTGATCCGGCTCGCGGCCCCCCGGAGACCCAGTACTTC	CATSDPARGPPETQYF	TRBJ2-5	TRBV24-1	-	many
TGTGCCAGCTCACTGGGCCGGGACAAGAAAACGCAGTACTTC	CASSLGRDKKTQYF	TRBJ2-7	TRBV18	-	-
TGTGCCAGCAGTGAATCGGGGCTAGCGGCTAGCACAAATACGCAGTATTTT	CASSESGLAASTNTQYF	TRBJ2-3	TRBV2	TRBD2	-
TGTGCCAGCAGGAGGGACAGGGTCCAAGAGACCCAGTACTTC	CASRRDRVQETQYF	TRBJ2-5	TRBV2	TRBD1	many
TGTGCCAGCAGTGAAAGCTATCCTCCTGCCTACGAGCAGTACTTC	CASSESYPPAYEQYF	TRBJ2-7	TRBV25-1	-	many
TGTGCCAGCAGCCAAGATACGGGATCCTCCTACGAGCAGTACTTC	CASSQDTGSSYEQYF	TRBJ2-7	TRBV3-1	-	-
TGTGCCAGCAGTTACTCCGGGACAGGCTCGTGGAACACTGAAGCTTTCTTT	CASSYSGTGSWNTEAFF	TRBJ1-1	TRBV6-2/TRBV6-3	TRBD1	few
TGTGCCAGCAGCTTAGATCTAGAGACCCAGTACTTC	CASSLDLETQYF	TRBJ2-5	TRBV11-2	-	many
TGCAGTGCTAGGGGGGCAGGGGGCGCGAATAGTCAGCCCCAGCATTTT	CSARGAGGANSQPQHF	TRBJ1-5	TRBV20-1	TRBD1	many
TGCAGTGCTTCCACGATGGGACGCCTCTCCTACGAGCAGTACTTC	CSASTMGRLSYEQYF	TRBJ2-7	TRBV20-1	-	many